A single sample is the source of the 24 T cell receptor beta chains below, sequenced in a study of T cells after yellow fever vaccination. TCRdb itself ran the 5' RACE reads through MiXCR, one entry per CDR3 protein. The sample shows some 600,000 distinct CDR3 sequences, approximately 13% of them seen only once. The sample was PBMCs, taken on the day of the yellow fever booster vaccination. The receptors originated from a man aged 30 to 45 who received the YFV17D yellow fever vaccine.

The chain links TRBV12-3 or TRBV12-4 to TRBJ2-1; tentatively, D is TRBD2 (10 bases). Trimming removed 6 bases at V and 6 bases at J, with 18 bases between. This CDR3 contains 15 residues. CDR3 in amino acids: CASRPLAGQGNEQFF. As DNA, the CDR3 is TGTGCCAGCAGACCACTAGCGGGACAGGGCAATGAGCAGTTCTTC.

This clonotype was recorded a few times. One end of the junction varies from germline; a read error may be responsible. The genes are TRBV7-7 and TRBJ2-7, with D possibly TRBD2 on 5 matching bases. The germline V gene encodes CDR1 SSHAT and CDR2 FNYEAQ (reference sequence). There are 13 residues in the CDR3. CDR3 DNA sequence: TGTGCTAGCAGCTTAGCTCATAGCGCCGAGCAGTACTTC. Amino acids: CASSLAHSAEQYF.

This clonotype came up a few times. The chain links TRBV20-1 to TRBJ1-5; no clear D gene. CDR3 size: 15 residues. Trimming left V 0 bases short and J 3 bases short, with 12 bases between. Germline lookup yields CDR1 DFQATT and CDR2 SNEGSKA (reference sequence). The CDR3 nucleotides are TGCAGTGCTAGAGATCCCGGGTCCGACAATCAGCCCCAGCATTTT. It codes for CSARDPGSDNQPQHF.

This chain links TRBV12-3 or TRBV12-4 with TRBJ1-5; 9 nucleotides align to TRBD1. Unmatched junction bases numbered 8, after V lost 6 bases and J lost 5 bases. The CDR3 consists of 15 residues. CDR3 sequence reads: CASSQRDRADQPQHF. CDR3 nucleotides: TGTGCCAGCAGCCAACGGGACAGGGCCGATCAGCCCCAGCATTTT.

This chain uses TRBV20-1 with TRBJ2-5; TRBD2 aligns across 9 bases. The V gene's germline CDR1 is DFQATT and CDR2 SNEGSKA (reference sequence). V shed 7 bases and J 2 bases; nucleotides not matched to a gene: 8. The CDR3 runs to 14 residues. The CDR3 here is CSVPLAGRQETQYF. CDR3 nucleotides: TGCAGTGTCCCCCTAGCGGGACGTCAAGAGACCCAGTACTTC.

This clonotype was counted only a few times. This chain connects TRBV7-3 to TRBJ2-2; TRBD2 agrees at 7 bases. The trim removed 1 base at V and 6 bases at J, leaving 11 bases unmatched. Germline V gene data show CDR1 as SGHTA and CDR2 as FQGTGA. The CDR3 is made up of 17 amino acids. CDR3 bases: TGTGCCAGCAGCTTAATGCTGGGCGGGAGTGGCGCCGGGGAGCTGTTTTTT. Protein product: CASSLMLGGSGAGELFF.

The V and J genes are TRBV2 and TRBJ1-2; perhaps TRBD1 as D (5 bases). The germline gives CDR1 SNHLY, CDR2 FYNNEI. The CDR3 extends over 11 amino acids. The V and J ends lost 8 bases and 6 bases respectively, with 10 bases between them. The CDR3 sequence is CASVRANGYTF. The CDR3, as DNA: TGTGCCAGCGTCAGGGCGAATGGCTACACCTTC.

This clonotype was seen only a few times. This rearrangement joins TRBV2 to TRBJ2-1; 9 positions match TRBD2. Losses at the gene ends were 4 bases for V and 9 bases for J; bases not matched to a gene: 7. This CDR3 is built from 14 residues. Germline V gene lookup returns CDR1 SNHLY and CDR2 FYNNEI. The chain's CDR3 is CASSVVTSGGEQFF. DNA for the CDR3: TGTGCCAGCAGTGTCGTGACTAGCGGCGGTGAGCAGTTCTTC.

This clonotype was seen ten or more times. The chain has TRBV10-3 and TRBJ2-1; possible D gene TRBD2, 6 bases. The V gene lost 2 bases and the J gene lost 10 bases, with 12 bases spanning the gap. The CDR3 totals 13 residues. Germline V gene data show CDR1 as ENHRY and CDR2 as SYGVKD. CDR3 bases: TGTGCCATCAGTGAGGTCCCGGGGGACGAGCAGTTCTTC. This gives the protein CAISEVPGDEQFF.

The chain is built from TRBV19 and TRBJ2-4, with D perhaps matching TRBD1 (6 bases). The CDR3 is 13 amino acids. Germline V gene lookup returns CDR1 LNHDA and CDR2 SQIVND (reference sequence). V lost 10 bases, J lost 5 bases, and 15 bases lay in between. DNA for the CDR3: TGTGCCACCATGGGACACTCAGAAAACATTCAGTACTTC. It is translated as CATMGHSENIQYF.

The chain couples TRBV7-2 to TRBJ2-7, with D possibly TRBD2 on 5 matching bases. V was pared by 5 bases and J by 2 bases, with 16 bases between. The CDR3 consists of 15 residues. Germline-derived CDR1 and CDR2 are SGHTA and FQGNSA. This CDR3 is CASSAIHGETYEQYF. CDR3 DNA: TGTGCCAGCAGCGCCATCCACGGGGAAACCTACGAGCAGTACTTC.

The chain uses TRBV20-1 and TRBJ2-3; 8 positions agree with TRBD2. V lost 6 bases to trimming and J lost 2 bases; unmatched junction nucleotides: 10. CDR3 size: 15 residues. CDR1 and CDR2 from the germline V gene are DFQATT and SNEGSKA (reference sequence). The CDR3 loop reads CSASAGGRPTDTQYF. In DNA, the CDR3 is TGCAGTGCAAGTGCGGGCGGGAGGCCCACAGATACGCAGTATTTT.

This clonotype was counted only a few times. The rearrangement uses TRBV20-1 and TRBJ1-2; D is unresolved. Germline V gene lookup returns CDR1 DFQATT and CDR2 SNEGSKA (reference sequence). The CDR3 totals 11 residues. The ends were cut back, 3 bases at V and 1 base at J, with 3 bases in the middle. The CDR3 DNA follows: TGCAGTGCTAGGAATAACTATGGCTACACCTTC. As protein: CSARNNYGYTF.

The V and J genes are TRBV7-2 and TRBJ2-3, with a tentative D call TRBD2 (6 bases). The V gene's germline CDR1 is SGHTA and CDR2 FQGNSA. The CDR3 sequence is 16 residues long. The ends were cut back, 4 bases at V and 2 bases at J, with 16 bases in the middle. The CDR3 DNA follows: TGTGCCAGCAGCTCCCGTGGTGGAGGGAACACAGATACGCAGTATTTT. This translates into CASSSRGGGNTDTQYF. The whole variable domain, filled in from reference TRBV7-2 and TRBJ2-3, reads GAGVSQSPSNKVTEKGKDVELRCDPISGHTALYWYRQSLGQGLEFLIYFQGNSAPDKSGLPSDRFSAERTGGSVSTLTIQRTQQEDSAVYLCASSSRGGGNTDTQYFGPGTRLTVL.

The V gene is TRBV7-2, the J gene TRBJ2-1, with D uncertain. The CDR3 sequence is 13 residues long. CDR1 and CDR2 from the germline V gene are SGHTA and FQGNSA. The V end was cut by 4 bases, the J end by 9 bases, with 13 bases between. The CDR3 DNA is TGTGCCAGCAGCTCGTTTGTAAGGACTGAGCAGTTCTTC. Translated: CASSSFVRTEQFF. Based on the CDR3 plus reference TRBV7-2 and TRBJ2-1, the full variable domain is GAGVSQSPSNKVTEKGKDVELRCDPISGHTALYWYRQSLGQGLEFLIYFQGNSAPDKSGLPSDRFSAERTGGSVSTLTIQRTQQEDSAVYLCASSSFVRTEQFFGPGTRLTVL.

The CDR3 region is CASSLLAGESYEQYF. The CDR3 DNA reads TGTGCCAGCTCACTACTAGCGGGAGAATCCTACGAGCAGTACTTC. The V call is TRBV18, the J call TRBJ2-7, with 11 positions matching TRBD2. This CDR3 spans 15 amino acids. Per the germline V gene, CDR1 is KGHSH and CDR2 is LQKENI. With 4 bases clipped from V and 1 base from J, the junction kept 3 bases outside the gene matches.

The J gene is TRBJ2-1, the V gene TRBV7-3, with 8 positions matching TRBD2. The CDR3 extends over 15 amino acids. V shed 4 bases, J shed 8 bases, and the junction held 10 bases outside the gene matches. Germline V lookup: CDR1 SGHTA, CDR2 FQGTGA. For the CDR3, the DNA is TGTGCCAGCAGCTCCAGGGGTGGCGGGAGGTATGAGCAGTTCTTC. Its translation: CASSSRGGGRYEQFF.

CDR3 sequence reads: CSARERGGGSPLHF. In nucleotides, the CDR3 is TGCAGTGCTAGAGAAAGGGGAGGGGGATCACCCCTCCACTTT. This chain connects TRBV20-1 to TRBJ1-6, with a weak D call TRBD1 (6 bases). Trimming removed 0 bases from V and 10 bases from J, with 13 bases in between. Germline V lookup: CDR1 DFQATT, CDR2 SNEGSKA (reference sequence). The CDR3 is 14 amino acids.

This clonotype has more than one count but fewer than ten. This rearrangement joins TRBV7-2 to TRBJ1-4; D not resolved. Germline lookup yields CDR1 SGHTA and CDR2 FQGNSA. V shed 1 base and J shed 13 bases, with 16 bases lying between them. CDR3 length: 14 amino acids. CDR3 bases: TGTGCCAGCAGCTTAGGCGTTGGTAGGCGTGGACTGTTTTTT. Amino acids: CASSLGVGRRGLFF.

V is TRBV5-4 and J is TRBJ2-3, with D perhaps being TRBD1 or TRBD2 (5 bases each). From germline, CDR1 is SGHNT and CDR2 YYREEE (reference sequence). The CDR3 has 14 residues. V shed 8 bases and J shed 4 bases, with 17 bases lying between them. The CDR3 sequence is CASYPREFSDTQYF. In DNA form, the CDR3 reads TGTGCCAGTTATCCCAGGGAGTTCTCAGATACGCAGTATTTT.

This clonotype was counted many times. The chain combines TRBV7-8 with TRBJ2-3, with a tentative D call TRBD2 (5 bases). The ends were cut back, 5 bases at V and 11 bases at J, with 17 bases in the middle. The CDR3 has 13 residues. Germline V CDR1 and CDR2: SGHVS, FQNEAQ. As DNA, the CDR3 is TGTGCCAGCAGCCCCCCTAAAGCGGATGTGCAGTATTTT. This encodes CASSPPKADVQYF.

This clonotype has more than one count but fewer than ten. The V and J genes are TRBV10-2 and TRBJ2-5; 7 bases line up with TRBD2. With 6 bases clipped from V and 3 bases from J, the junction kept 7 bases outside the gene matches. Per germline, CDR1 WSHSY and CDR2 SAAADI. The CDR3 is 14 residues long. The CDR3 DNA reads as TGCGCCAGCAGGGAGCTAGCGGAAAAAGAGACCCAGTACTTC. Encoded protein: CASRELAEKETQYF.

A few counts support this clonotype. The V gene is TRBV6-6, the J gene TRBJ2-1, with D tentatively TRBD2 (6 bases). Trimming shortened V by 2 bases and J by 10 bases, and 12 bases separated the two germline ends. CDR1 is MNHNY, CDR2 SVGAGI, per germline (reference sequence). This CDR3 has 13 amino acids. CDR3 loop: CASSYRGSGEQFF. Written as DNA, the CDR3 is TGTGCCAGCAGTTACCGTGGGAGCGGGGAGCAGTTCTTC.

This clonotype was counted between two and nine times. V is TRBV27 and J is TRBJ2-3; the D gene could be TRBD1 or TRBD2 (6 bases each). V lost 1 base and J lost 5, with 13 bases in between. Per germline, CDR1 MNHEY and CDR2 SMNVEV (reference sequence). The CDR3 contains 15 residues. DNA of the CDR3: TGTGCCAGCAGTTTATTGGGGGGCGCGGGAGATACGCAGTATTTT. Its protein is CASSLLGGAGDTQYF.